These T cell receptor beta chains were read from a single sample in a study of early T cells in non-severe SARS-CoV-2 infection. TCRdb independently ran MiXCR on the 5' RACE reads; one entry per CDR3 protein. In the table there are over 50,000 distinct CDR3 sequences, roughly 13% of which are singletons. Sequencing was carried out using whole blood. These receptors were obtained from an adult who was a healthcare worker with PCR-confirmed SARS-CoV-2 infection or an uninfected control (not recorded which). Each CDR3 is given with its conserved first and last residue. Each record gives: CDR3 DNA, CDR3 protein, CDR3 length, J gene, V gene, clone size, D gene. D genes are given only for firm matches. The size of a clone is reported for some rows only, either as once, few or many, or as a class for expanded clones.

TGTGCCAGCAGCGGCGCCGGGGAGCTGTTTTTT	CASSGAGELFF	11	TRBJ2-2	TRBV7-6	many	-
TGTGCCAGCACGGACAGGTTGTACAATGAGCAGTTCTTC	CASTDRLYNEQFF	13	TRBJ2-1	TRBV11-2	few	TRBD1
TGTGCCAGCAGTCCCCGAGGGGCTGGCTACACCTTC	CASSPRGAGYTF	12	TRBJ1-2	TRBV2	many	-
TGTGCCAGTAGTATAGGGACAGGCGTCAACTATGGCTACACCTTC	CASSIGTGVNYGYTF	15	TRBJ1-2	TRBV19	many	TRBD1
TGTGCCAGCAGTTACCGGGACAGGGAGGGCAATCAGCCCCAGCATTTT	CASSYRDREGNQPQHF	16	TRBJ1-5	TRBV2	many	TRBD1
TGTGCCAGCAGCCAAGATTTAAAAGAGAACACTGAAGCTTTCTTT	CASSQDLKENTEAFF	15	TRBJ1-1	TRBV14	few	-
TGTGCCAGCAGCGGATACACCTTGGGGGACAGCAGCACCGGGGAGCTGTTTTTT	CASSGYTLGDSSTGELFF	18	TRBJ2-2	TRBV7-8	many	TRBD1
TGCAGCGTTGATGGGCAGAACTCCTACGAGCAGTACTTC	CSVDGQNSYEQYF	13	TRBJ2-7	TRBV29-1	-	-
TGTGCCAGCAGCGTTACCGGGACAGGGGGATCCACCGGGGAGCTGTTTTTT	CASSVTGTGGSTGELFF	17	TRBJ2-2	TRBV9	many	TRBD1
TGTGCCAGCAGCCCCGGACAGGGGCAGGAGCAGTACTTC	CASSPGQGQEQYF	13	TRBJ2-7	TRBV7-3	many	TRBD1
TGTGCCAGCAGTTTGACAGGGTTCAATCAGCCCCAGCATTTT	CASSLTGFNQPQHF	14	TRBJ1-5	TRBV2	once	TRBD1
TGCGCCAGCAGCTTAAACAGACAAAGTCGGGATACGCAGTATTTT	CASSLNRQSRDTQYF	15	TRBJ2-3	TRBV5-1	few	-
TGTGCCAGCAGTTCCAGGAGGATGGGAGAGACCCAGTACTTC	CASSSRRMGETQYF	14	TRBJ2-5	TRBV6-5	many	-
TGTGCCGGGGGGGAATCCTCCTCTTACAATGAGCAGTTCTTC	CAGGESSSYNEQFF	14	TRBJ2-1	TRBV11-2	few	TRBD2
TGTGCCAGCAGTTTATTAGGCTTAGGGTCTGGGGCCAACGTCCTGACTTTC	CASSLLGLGSGANVLTF	17	TRBJ2-6	TRBV27	few	-
TGTGCCAGCAGCCGAATGCTAGCGGAGTCCTACGAGCAGTACTTC	CASSRMLAESYEQYF	15	TRBJ2-7	TRBV3-1	many	TRBD2
TGTGCCAGCACCCTGACGGACAACTATGGCTACACCTTC	CASTLTDNYGYTF	13	TRBJ1-2	TRBV6-1	few	-
TGTGCCAGCACTCCTGACTACAATGAGCAGTTCTTC	CASTPDYNEQFF	12	TRBJ2-1	TRBV12-3/TRBV12-4	many	-
TGTGCCAGCAGCTCCGGGACGTACAATGAGCAGTTCTTC	CASSSGTYNEQFF	13	TRBJ2-1	TRBV7-3	many	-
TGCGCCAGCAGCCAAGACGGGTCAGCAAATGCCTACGAGCAGTACTTC	CASSQDGSANAYEQYF	16	TRBJ2-7	TRBV4-1	few	-
TGCAGCGTTGGAGGGGCGGGCTCGCGGATCTACAATGAGCAGTTCTTC	CSVGGAGSRIYNEQFF	16	TRBJ2-1	TRBV29-1	many	-
TGTGCCAGTAGTATTTGGGGTAGCACAGATACGCAGTATTTT	CASSIWGSTDTQYF	14	TRBJ2-3	TRBV19	-	-